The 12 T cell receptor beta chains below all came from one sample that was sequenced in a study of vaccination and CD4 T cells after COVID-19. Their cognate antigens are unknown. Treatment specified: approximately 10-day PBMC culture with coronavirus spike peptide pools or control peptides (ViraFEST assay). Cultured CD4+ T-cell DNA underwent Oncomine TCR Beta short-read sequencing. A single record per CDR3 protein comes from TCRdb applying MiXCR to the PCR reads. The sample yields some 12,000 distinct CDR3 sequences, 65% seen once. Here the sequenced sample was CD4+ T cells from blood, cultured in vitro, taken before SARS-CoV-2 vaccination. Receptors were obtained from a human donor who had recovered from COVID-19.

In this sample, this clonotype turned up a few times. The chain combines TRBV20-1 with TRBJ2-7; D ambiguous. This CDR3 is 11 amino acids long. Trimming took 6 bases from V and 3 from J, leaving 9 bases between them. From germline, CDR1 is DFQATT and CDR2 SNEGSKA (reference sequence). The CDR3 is CSAKNDYEQYF. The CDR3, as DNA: TGCAGTGCAAAAAACGACTACGAGCAGTACTTC.

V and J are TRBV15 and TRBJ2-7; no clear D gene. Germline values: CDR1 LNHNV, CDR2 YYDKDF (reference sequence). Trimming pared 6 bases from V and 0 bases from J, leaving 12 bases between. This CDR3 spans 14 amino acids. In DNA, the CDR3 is TGTGCCACCAGAGCAGCTCTCCTCTCCTACGAGCAGTACTTC. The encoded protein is CATRAALLSYEQYF.

The CDR3 spells CATSGQTGRHNEKLFF. The DNA of the CDR3 is TGTGCCACCAGCGGCCAGACAGGGCGACATAATGAAAAACTGTTTTTT. V and J are TRBV15 and TRBJ1-4; 7 bases are a match to TRBD1. The junction had 10 bases not matched to a gene; V was cut back by 5 bases and J by 4 bases. Per germline, CDR1 LNHNV and CDR2 YYDKDF (reference sequence). This CDR3 has 16 amino acids. Full variable domain (rest looked up from reference TRBV15 and TRBJ1-4): DAMVIQNPRYQVTQFGKPVTLSCSQTLNHNVMYWYQQKSSQAPKLLFHYYDKDFNNEADTPDNFQSRRPNTSFCFLDIRSPGLGDTAMYLCATSGQTGRHNEKLFFGSGTQLSVL.

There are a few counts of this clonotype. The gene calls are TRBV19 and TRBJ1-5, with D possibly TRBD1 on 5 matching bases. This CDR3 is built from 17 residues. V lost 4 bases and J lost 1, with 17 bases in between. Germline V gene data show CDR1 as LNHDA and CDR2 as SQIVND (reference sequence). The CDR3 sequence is CASSTGTGYHSNQPQHF. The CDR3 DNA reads TGTGCCAGTAGTACAGGGACCGGGTACCACAGCAATCAGCCCCAGCATTTT.

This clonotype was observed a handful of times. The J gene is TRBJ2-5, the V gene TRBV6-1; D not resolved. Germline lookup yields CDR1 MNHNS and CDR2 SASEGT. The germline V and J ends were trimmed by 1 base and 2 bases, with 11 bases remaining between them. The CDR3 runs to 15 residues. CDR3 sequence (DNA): TGTGCCAGCAGTGAAGGCGTCACCCAACAAGAGACCCAGTACTTC. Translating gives CASSEGVTQQETQYF.

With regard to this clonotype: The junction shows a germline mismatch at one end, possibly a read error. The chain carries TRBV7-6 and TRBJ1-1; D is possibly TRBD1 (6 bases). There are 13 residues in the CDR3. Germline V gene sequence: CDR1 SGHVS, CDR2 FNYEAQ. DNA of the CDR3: TGTGCCAGCACCTTACAGGGGAACACTGAAGCTTTCTTT. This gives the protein CASTLQGNTEAFF.

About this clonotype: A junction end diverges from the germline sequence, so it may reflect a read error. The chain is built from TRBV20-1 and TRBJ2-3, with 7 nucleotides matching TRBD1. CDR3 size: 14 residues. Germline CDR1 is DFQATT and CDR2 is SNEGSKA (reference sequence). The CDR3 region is CSARGTVGTDTQYF. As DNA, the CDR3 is TGCAGTGCCAGAGGGACAGTCGGCACAGATACGCAGTATTTT.

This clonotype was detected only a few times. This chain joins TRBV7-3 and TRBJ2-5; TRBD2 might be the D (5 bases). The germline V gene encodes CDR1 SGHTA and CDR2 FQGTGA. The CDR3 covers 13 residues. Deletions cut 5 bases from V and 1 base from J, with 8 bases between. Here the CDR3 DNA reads TGTGCCAGCAGCCCTAGCCTCCAAGAGACCCAGTACTTC. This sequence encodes CASSPSLQETQYF.

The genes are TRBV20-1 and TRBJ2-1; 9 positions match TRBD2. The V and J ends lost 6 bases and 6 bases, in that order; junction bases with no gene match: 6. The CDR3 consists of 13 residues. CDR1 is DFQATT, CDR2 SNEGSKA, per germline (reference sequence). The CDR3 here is CSAGQAGGNEQFF. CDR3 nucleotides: TGCAGTGCCGGGCAAGCGGGAGGCAATGAGCAGTTCTTC.

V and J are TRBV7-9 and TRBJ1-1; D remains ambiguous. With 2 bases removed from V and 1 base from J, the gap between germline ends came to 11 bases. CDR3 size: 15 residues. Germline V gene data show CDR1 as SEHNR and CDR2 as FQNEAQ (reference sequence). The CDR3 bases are TGTGCCAGCAGCTTAAGGGCAGCAAGGAACACTGAAGCTTTCTTT. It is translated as CASSLRAARNTEAFF.

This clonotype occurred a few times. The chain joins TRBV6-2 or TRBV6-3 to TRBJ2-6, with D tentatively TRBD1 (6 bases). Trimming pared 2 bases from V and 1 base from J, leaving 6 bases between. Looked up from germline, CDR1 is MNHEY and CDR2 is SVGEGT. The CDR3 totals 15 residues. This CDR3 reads CASSYRGSGANVLTF. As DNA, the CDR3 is TGTGCCAGCAGTTACAGGGGGTCTGGGGCCAACGTCCTGACTTTC.

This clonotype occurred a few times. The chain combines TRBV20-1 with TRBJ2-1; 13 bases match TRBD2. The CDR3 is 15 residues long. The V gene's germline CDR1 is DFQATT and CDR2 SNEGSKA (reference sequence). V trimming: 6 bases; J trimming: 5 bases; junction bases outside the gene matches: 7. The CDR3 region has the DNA TGCAGTGCCCTCGGGACTAGCGGGACCCACAATGAGCAGTTCTTC. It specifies CSALGTSGTHNEQFF.